The present T cell receptor beta chain was sequenced within a study of glioma-infiltrating T cells. Amplification of TCR alpha and beta CDR3 regions from RNA used iRepertoire nested multiplex PCR. TCRdb ran MiXCR on the multiplex PCR reads and lists one entry per CDR3 protein. The table lists around 93,000 distinct CDR3 sequences, around 40% of them singletons, with 35% to 40% in the top ten. Sequenced input: glioma tissue, nonneoplastic brain tissue, or PBMCs (not recorded which). The sequence was collected from a human donor with low-grade glioma or glioblastoma, undergoing nonglioma brain surgery, or in good health (not recorded which).

In nucleotides, the CDR3 is TGTGCCAGCAGTGCCGCCACAGGGGGTAACGCCCTCCACTTT. Protein: CASSAATGGNALHF. This sequence joins TRBV6-5 and TRBJ1-6, with 8 bases aligning to TRBD1. Per the germline V gene, CDR1 is MNHEY and CDR2 is SVGAGI. CDR3 length: 14 residues. The trim removed 5 bases at V and 14 bases at J, leaving 11 bases unmatched.